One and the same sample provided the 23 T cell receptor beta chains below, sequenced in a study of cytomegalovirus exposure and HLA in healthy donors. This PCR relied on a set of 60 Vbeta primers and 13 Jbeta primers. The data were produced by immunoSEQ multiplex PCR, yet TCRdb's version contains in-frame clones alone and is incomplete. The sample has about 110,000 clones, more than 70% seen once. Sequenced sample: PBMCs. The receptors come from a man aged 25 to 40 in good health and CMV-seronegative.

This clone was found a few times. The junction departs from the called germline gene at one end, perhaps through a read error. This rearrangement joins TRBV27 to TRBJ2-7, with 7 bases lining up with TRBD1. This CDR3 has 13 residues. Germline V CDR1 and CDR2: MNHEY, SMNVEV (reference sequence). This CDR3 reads CASSFSPAGQASF. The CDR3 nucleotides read TGTGCCAGCAGTTTTTCCCCCGCTGGACAGGCCTCTTTC.

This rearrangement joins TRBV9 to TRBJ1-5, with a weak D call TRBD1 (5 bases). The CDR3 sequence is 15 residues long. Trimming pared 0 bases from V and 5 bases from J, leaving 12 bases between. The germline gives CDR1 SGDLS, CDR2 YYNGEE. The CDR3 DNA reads TGTGCCAGCAGCGTAGACGTAGGAGGGGATCAGCCCCAGCATTTT. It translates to CASSVDVGGDQPQHF. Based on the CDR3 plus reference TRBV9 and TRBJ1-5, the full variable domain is DSGVTQTPKHLITATGQRVTLRCSPRSGDLSVYWYQQSLDQGLQFLIQYYNGEERAKGNILERFSAQQFPDLHSELNLSSLELGDSALYFCASSVDVGGDQPQHFGDGTRLSIL.

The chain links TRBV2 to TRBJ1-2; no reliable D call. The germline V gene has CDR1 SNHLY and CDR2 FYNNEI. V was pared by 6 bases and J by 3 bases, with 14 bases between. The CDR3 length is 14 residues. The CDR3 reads CASRRSESHYGYTF. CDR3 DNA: TGTGCCAGCAGGCGCTCGGAGAGTCACTATGGCTACACCTTC.

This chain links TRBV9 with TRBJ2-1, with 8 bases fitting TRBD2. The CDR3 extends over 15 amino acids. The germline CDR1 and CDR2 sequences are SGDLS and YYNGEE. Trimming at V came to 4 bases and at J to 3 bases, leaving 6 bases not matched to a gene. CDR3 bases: TGTGCCAGCAGCCCCGCGGGAGGACTCTACAATGAGCAGTTCTTC. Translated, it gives CASSPAGGLYNEQFF.

CDR3 residues: CASSLALAGADTQYF. The CDR3 DNA reads as TGCGCCAGCAGCTTGGCACTAGCTGGCGCAGATACGCAGTATTTT. The chain employs TRBV5-1 and TRBJ2-3, with TRBD2 as a possible D gene (6 bases). With 0 bases removed from V and 4 bases from J, the gap between germline ends came to 12 bases. The CDR3 has 15 residues. CDR1 is SGHRS and CDR2 is YFSETQ in the germline V gene.

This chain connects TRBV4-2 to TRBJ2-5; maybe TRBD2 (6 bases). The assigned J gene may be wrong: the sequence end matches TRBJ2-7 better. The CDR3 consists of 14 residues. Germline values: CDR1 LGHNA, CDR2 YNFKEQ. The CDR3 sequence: CASSPGGGSYEQYF. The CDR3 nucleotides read TGTGCCAGCAGCCCTGGCGGAGGGTCCTACGAGCAGTACTTC.

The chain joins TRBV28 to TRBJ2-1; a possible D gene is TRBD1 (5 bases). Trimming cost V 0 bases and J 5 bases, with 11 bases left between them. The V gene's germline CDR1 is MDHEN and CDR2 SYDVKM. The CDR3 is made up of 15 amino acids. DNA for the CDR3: TGTGCCAGCAGTTTATGGCAGGGATTCAACAATGAGCAGTTCTTC. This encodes CASSLWQGFNNEQFF.

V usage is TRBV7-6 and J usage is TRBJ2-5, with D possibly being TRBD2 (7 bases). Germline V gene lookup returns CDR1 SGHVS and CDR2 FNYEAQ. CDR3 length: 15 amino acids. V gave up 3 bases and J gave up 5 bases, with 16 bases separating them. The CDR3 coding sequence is TGTGCCAGCAGCTTCGCGGGGGCTGGTAAGGAGACCCAGTACTTC. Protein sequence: CASSFAGAGKETQYF.

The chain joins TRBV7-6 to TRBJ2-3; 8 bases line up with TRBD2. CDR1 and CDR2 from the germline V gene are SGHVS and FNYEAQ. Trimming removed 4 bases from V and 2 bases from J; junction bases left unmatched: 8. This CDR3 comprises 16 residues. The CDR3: CASSSRLAYYTDTQYF. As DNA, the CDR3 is TGTGCCAGCAGCTCCCGACTAGCGTACTACACAGATACGCAGTATTTT.

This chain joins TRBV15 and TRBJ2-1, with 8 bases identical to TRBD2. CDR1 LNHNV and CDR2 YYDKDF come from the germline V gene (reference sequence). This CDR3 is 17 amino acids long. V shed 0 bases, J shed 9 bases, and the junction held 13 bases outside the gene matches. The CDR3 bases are TGTGCCACCAGCAGAGATTACGGACTAGCCGTTGAGGGTGAGCAGTTCTTC. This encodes CATSRDYGLAVEGEQFF.

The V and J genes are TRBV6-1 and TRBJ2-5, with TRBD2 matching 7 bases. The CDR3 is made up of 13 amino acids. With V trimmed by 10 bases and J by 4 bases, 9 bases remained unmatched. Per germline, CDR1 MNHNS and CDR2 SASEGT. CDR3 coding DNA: TGTGCCATCACTGTGGGAGGGACAGAGACCCAGTACTTC. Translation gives CAITVGGTETQYF.

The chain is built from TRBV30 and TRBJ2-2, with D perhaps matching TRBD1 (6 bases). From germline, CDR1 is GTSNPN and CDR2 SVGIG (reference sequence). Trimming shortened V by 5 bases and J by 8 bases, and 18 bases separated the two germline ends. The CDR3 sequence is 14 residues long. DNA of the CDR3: TGTGCCTGGGGACAGACTCTAACACCGGGGGAGCTGTTTTTT. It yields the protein CAWGQTLTPGELFF.

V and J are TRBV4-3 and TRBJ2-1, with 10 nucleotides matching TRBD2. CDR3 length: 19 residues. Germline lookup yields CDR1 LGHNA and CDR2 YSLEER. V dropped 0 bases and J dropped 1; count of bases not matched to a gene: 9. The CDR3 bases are TGCGCCAGCAGCCAAGAAGTAGCGGGGGGCCTGCCTTCCTACAATGAGCAGTTCTTC. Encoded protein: CASSQEVAGGLPSYNEQFF.

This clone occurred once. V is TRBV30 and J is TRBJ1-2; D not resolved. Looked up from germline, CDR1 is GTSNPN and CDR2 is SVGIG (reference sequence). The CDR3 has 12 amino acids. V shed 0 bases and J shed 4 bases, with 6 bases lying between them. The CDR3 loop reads CAWSVSSYGYTF. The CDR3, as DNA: TGTGCCTGGAGTGTATCCAGCTATGGCTACACCTTC.

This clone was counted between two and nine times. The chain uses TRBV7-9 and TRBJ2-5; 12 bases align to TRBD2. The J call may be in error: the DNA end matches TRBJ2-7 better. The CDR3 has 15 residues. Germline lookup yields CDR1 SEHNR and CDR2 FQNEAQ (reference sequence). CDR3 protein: CASSPTSGGPYEQYF. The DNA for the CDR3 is TGTGCCAGCAGCCCGACTAGCGGGGGCCCCTACGAGCAGTACTTC.

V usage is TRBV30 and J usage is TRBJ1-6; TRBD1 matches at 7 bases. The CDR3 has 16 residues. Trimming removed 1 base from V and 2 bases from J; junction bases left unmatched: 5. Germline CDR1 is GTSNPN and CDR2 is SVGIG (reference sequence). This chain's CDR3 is CAWSAQGDPYNSPLHF. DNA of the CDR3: TGTGCCTGGAGTGCCCAGGGGGACCCCTATAATTCACCCCTCCACTTT.

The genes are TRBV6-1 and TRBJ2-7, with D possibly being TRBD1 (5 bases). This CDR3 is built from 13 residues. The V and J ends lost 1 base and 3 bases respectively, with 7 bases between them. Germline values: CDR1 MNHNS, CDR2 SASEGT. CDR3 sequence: CASSEGTNYEQYF. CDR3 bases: TGTGCCAGCAGTGAAGGGACAAACTACGAGCAGTACTTC.

As DNA, the CDR3 is TGTGCCAGCAGTCGGACACGTAATGAAAAACTGTTTTTT. Amino acid sequence: CASSRTRNEKLFF. The rearrangement joins TRBV28 to TRBJ1-4, with D possibly matching TRBD1 (5 bases). The V gene lost 5 bases and the J gene lost 4 bases, with 8 bases spanning the gap. This CDR3 has 13 residues. The V gene's germline CDR1 is MDHEN and CDR2 SYDVKM.

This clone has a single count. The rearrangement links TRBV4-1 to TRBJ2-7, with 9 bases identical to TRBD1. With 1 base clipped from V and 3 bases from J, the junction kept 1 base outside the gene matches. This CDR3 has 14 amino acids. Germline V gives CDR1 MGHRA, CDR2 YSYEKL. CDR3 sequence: CASSQGTGVYEQYF. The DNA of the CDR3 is TGCGCCAGCAGCCAAGGGACAGGGGTCTACGAGCAGTACTTC.

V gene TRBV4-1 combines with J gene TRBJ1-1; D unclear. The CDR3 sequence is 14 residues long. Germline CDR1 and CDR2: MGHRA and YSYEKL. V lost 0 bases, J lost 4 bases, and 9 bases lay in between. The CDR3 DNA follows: TGCGCCAGCAGCCAAGAATGGTCGGGCACTGAAGCTTTCTTT. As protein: CASSQEWSGTEAFF.

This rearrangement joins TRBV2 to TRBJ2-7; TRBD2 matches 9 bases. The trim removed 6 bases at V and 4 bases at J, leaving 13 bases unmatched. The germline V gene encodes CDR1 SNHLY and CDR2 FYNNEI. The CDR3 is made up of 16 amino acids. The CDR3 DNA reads TGTGCCAGCAGCGGGACTAGCTTATCAAGAGGGTACGAGCAGTACTTC. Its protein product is CASSGTSLSRGYEQYF.

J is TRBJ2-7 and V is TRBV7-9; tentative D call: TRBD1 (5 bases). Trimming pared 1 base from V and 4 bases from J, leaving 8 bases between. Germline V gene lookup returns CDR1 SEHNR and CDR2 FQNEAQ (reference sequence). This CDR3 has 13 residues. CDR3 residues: CASSLETEYEQYF. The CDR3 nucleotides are TGTGCCAGCAGCTTAGAGACAGAGTACGAGCAGTACTTC.

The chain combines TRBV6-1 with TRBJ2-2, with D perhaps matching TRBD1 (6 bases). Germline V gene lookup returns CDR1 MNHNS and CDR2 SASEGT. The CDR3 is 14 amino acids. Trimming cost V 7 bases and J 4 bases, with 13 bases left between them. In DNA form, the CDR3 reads TGTGCCAGCATCCAAACAGGGTTCACCGGGGAGCTGTTTTTT. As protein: CASIQTGFTGELFF.